This T cell receptor beta chain was retrieved from a study of blood T cell repertoires in COVID-19. About the research overall: Samples came from the United States, Italy and Spain, spanning acute and convalescent COVID-19.

TCRdb's copy holds only in-frame clones and misses some; the assay was immunoSEQ multiplex PCR. The data hold 70,000 or so clones, with around 80% observed a single time. One Seattle source followed patients from active infection through their disease course. The CDR3 consists of 14 residues. Germline CDR1 is SGDLS and CDR2 is YYNGEE. J was trimmed by 2 bases and V by 3 bases; bases with no gene match: 4. The chain carries TRBV9 and TRBJ1-2, with 7 bases that match TRBD1. Material: peripheral blood. This TCR derives from a man in his fifties or sixties with COVID-19, enrolled during active disease. The chain's CDR3 is CASSEEGQNYGYTF. CDR3 nucleotides: TGTGCCAGCAGCGAAGAGGGACAGAACTATGGCTACACCTTC.